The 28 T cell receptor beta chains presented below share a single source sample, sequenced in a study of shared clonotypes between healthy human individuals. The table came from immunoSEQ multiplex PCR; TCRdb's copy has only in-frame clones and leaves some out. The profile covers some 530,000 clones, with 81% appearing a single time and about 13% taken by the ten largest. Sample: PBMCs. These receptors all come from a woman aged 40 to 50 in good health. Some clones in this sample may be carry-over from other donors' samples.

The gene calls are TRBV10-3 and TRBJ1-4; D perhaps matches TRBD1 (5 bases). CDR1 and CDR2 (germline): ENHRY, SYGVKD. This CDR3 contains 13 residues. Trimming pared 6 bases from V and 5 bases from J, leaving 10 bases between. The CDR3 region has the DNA TGTGCCATCAGGAGGGACCTGAATGAAAAACTGTTTTTT. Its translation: CAIRRDLNEKLFF.

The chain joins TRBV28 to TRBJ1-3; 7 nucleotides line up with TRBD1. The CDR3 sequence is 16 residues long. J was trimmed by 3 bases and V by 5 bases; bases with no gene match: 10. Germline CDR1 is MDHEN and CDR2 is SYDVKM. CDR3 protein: CASSPAGQRYGNTIYF. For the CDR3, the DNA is TGTGCCAGCAGTCCCGCGGGACAGAGATATGGAAACACCATATATTTT.

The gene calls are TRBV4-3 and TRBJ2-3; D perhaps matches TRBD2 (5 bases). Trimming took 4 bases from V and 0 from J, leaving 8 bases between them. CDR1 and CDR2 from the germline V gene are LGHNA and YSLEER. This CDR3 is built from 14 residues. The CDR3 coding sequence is TGCGCCAGCAGCCGGACTCATAGCACAGATACGCAGTATTTT. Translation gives CASSRTHSTDTQYF.

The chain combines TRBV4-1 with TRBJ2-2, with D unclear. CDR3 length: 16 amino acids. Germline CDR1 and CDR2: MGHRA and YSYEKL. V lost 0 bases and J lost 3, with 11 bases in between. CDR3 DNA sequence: TGCGCCAGCAGCCAAGATGTGCGCCAACACACCGGGGAGCTGTTTTTT. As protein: CASSQDVRQHTGELFF.

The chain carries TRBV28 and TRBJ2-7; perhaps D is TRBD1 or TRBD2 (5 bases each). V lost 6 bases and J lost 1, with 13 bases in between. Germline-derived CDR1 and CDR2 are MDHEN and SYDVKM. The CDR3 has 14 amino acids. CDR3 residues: CASSSPGRSYEQYF. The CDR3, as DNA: TGTGCCAGCAGCTCCCCGGGGCGATCCTACGAGCAGTACTTC.

The CDR3, as DNA: TGTGCCAGCAGCCTACTAGCGTATCAAGAGACCCAGTACTTC. Translation gives CASSLLAYQETQYF. The chain couples TRBV7-9 to TRBJ2-5; 7 nucleotides align to TRBD2. CDR3 size: 14 residues. Germline CDR1 is SEHNR and CDR2 is FQNEAQ (reference sequence). V was pared by 5 bases and J by 2 bases, with 5 bases of the junction left unmatched.

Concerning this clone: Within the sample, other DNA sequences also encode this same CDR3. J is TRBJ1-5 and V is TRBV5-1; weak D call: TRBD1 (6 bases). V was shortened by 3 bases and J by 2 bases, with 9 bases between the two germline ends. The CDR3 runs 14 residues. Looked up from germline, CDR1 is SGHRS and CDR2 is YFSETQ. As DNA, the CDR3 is TGCGCCAGCAGCTCCACAGGGCGCAATCAGCCCCAGCATTTT. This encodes CASSSTGRNQPQHF.

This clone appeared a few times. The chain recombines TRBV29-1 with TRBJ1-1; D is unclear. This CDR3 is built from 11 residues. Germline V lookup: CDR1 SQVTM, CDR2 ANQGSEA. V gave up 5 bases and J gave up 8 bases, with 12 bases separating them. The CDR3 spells CSVRENGEAFF. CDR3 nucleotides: TGCAGCGTTAGGGAGAATGGGGAAGCTTTCTTT.

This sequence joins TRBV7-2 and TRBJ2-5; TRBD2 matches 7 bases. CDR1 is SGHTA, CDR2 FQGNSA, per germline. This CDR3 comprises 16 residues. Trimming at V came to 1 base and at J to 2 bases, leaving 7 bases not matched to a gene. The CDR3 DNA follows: TGTGCCAGCAGCTTAGTGACTAGCAGTGTGCAAGAGACCCAGTACTTC. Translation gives CASSLVTSSVQETQYF.

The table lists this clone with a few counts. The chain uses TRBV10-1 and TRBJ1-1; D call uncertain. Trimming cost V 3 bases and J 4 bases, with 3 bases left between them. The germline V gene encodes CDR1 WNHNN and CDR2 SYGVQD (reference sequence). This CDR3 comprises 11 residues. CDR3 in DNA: TGCGCCAGCAGTGACGGCACTGAAGCTTTCTTT. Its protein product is CASSDGTEAFF.

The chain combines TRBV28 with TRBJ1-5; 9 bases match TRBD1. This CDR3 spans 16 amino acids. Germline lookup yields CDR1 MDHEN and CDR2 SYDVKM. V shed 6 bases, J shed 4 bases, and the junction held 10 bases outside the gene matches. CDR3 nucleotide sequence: TGTGCCAGCAGGCCGCACACAGGGGGCAGGAATCAGCCCCAGCATTTT. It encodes CASRPHTGGRNQPQHF.

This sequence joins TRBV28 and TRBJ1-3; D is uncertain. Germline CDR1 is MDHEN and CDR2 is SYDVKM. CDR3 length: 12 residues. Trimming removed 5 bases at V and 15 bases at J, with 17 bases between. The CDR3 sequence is CASSNPGSGRYF. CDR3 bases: TGTGCCAGCAGTAATCCGGGCTCGGGGAGATATTTT.

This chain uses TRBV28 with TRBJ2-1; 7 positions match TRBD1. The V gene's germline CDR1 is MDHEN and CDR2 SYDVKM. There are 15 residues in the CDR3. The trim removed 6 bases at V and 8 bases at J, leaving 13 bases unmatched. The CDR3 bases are TGTGCCAGCAGCCTACAACGACAGGGATGGCATGAGCAGTTCTTC. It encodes CASSLQRQGWHEQFF.

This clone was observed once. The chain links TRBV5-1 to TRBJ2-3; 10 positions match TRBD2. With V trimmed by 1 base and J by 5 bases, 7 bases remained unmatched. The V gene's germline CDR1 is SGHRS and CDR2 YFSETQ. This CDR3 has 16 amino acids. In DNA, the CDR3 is TGCGCCAGCAGCTTGAGCCTAGCGGGAGTTCTAGATACGCAGTATTTT. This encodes CASSLSLAGVLDTQYF.

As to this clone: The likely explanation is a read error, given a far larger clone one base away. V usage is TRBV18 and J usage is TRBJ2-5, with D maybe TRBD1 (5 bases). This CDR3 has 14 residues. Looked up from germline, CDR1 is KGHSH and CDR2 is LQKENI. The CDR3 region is CAISPGPNPSAQYF. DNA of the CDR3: TGTGCCATCTCACCAGGGCCCAACCCTTCAGCCCAGTACTTC.

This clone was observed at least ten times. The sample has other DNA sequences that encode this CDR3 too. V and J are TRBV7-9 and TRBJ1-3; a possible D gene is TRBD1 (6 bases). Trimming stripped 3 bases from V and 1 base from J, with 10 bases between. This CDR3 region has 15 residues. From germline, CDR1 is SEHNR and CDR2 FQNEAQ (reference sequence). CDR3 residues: CASSFAGVSGNTIYF. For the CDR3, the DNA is TGTGCCAGCAGCTTTGCAGGGGTTTCTGGAAACACCATATATTTT.

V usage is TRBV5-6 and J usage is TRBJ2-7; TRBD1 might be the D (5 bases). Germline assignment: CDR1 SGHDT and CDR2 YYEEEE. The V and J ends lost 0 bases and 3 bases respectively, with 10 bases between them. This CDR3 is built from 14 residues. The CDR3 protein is CASSLAGSVYEQYF. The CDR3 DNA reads TGTGCCAGCAGCTTGGCAGGGTCCGTCTACGAGCAGTACTTC.

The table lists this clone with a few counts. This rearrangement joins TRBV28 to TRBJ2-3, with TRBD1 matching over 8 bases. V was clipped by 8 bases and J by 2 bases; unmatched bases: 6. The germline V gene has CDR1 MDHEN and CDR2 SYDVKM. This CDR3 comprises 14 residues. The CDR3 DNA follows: TGTGCCAGCGGAAGACAGGGGCACACAGATACGCAGTATTTT. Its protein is CASGRQGHTDTQYF.

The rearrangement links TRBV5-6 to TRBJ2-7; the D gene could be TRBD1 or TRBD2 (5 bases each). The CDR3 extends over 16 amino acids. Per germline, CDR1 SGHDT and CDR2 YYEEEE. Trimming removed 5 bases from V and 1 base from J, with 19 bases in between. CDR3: CASRLGSKGSSYEQYF. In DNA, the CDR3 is TGTGCCAGCAGACTAGGGTCCAAGGGGAGTTCCTACGAGCAGTACTTC.

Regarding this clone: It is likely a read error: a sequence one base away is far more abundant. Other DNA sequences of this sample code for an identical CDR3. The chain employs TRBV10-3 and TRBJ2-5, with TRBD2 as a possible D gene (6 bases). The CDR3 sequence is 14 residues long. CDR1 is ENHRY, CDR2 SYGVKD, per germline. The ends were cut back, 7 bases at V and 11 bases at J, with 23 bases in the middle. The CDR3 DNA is TGTGCCATCAAGGATAGCGGACAAACCTACGAACAGTACTTC. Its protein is CAIKDSGQTYEQYF.

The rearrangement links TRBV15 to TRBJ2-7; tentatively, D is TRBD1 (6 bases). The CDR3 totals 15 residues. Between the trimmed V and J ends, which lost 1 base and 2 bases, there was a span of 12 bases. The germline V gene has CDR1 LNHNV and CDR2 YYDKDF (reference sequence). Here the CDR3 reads CATSRGVRGPYEQYF. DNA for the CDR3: TGTGCCACCAGCAGAGGCGTCAGGGGCCCCTACGAGCAGTACTTC.

The CDR3 DNA is TGTGCCAGCAGTTGGACAGGAGAGACCCAGTACTTC. Amino acids: CASSWTGETQYF. The chain combines TRBV2 with TRBJ2-5; TRBD1 agrees at 7 bases. V was pared by 5 bases and J by 4 bases, with 1 base of the junction left unmatched. Looked up from germline, CDR1 is SNHLY and CDR2 is FYNNEI. This CDR3 comprises 12 residues.

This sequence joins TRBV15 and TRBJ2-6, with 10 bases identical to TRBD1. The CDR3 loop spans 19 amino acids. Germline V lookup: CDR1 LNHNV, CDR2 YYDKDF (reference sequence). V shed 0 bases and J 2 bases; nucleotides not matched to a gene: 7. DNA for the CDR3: TGTGCCACCAGCAGAGATGCGGGACAGGGGTTGACTGGGGCCAACGTCCTGACTTTC. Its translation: CATSRDAGQGLTGANVLTF.

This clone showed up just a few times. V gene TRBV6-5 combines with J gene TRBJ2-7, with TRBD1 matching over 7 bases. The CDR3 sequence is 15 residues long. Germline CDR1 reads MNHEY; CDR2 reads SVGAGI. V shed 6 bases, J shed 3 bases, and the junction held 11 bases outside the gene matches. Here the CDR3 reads CASSLIDRDDYEQYF. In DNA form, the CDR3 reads TGTGCCAGCAGCCTTATCGACAGGGATGACTACGAGCAGTACTTC.

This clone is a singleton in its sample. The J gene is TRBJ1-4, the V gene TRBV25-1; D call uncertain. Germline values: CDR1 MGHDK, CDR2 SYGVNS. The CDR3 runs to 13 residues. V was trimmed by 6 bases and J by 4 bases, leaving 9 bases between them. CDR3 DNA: TGTGCCAGCAGAGAAAGCCTTAATGAAAAACTGTTTTTT. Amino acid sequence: CASRESLNEKLFF.

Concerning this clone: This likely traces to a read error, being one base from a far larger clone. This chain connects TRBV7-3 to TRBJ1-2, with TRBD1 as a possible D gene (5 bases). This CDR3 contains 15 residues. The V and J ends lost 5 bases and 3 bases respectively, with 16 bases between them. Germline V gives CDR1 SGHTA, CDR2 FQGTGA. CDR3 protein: CASSPAGRGDYGYTF. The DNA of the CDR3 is TGTGCCAGCAGCCCGGCCGGGAGGGGAGACTATGGCTACACCTTC.

CDR3 bases: TGTGCCAGTAGTATGGGGGCCGCGGAAAAACTGTTTTTT. Translating gives CASSMGAAEKLFF. The J gene is TRBJ1-4, the V gene TRBV19; D is possibly TRBD1 (6 bases). V dropped 3 bases and J dropped 8 bases, with 10 bases sitting between them. The CDR3 runs 13 residues. The V gene's germline CDR1 is LNHDA and CDR2 SQIVND (reference sequence).

DNA for the CDR3: TGTGCCAGCAGTACGAATAGCGGCACGATAGGGGGGTTCTTC. It translates to CASSTNSGTIGGFF. The chain recombines TRBV28 with TRBJ2-1; D may be TRBD1 or TRBD2 (6 bases each). Germline V gene sequence: CDR1 MDHEN, CDR2 SYDVKM. The CDR3 has 14 residues. V was shortened by 5 bases and J by 15 bases, with 23 bases between the two germline ends.